Listed here are 15 T cell receptor beta chains from one sample, sequenced in a study of T cells in Graves' hyperthyroidism and ophthalmopathy. Amplified TCR beta CDR3 regions derived from RNA transcripts. First-round RT-PCR of the TCR CDR3 relied on the HTBI primer set. From the multiplex PCR reads, TCRdb called clonotypes with MiXCR, one entry per CDR3 protein. This table holds 490,000 or so distinct CDR3 sequences, nearly 20% found once. The sample was blood. The receptors stem from a man aged 40-49 years with Graves' ophthalmopathy.

There are a few counts of this clonotype. The chain employs TRBV20-1 and TRBJ2-3; D gene unclear. This CDR3 is 13 amino acids long. The V gene's germline CDR1 is DFQATT and CDR2 SNEGSKA (reference sequence). Trimming shortened V by 1 base and J by 5 bases, and 10 bases separated the two germline ends. The DNA of the CDR3 is TGCAGTGCTAGAGGATCACTGGAAGATACGCAGTATTTT. It is translated as CSARGSLEDTQYF.

The V and J genes are TRBV6-1 and TRBJ1-2; D possibly corresponds to TRBD1 (5 bases). CDR3 size: 17 residues. Germline assignment: CDR1 MNHNS and CDR2 SASEGT. With 1 base removed from V and 4 bases from J, the gap between germline ends came to 19 bases. The CDR3 coding sequence is TGTGCCAGCAGTGAAGATTCGCTGGGGACGGCACTCTATGGCTACACCTTC. The encoded protein is CASSEDSLGTALYGYTF.

The rearrangement joins TRBV6-1 to TRBJ2-7, with 8 bases matching TRBD1. Germline CDR1 is MNHNS and CDR2 is SASEGT. V shed 2 bases and J 6 bases; nucleotides not matched to a gene: 9. The CDR3 has 15 residues. CDR3 region: CASSELAGGRSEQYF. As DNA, the CDR3 is TGTGCCAGCAGTGAATTGGCAGGGGGCCGGAGCGAGCAGTACTTC.

The CDR3 loop reads CAISEGSLDYTGELFF. The CDR3 DNA follows: TGTGCCATCAGTGAAGGATCACTAGATTACACCGGGGAGCTGTTTTTT. The J gene is TRBJ2-2, the V gene TRBV10-3, with D tentatively TRBD2 (5 bases). Trimming removed 3 bases at V and 3 bases at J, with 14 bases between. The CDR3 has 16 residues. CDR1 and CDR2 from the germline V gene are ENHRY and SYGVKD.

The rearrangement joins TRBV5-1 to TRBJ2-3; D is ambiguous. The CDR3 is made up of 15 amino acids. Trimming left V 0 bases short and J 2 bases short, with 10 bases between. Germline values: CDR1 SGHRS, CDR2 YFSETQ. This CDR3 is CASSLGGPNTDTQYF. The CDR3 bases are TGCGCCAGCAGCTTGGGTGGACCGAACACAGATACGCAGTATTTT.

This clonotype was observed many times. The CDR3 region has the DNA TGTGCCAGCAGAAGTCCCAGGGGGACCTACGAGCAGTACTTC. Residues: CASRSPRGTYEQYF. The rearrangement joins TRBV11-2 to TRBJ2-7; 7 bases are shared with TRBD1. The CDR3 consists of 14 residues. The germline gives CDR1 SGHAT, CDR2 FQNNGV. J lost 2 bases, V lost 6 bases, and 7 bases had no gene match.

This clonotype was picked up many times. The J gene is TRBJ1-4, the V gene TRBV2, with D tentatively TRBD1 (5 bases). Trimming took off 6 bases at V and 4 bases at J, with 12 bases between the two ends. From germline, CDR1 is SNHLY and CDR2 FYNNEI. CDR3 length: 14 amino acids. DNA for the CDR3: TGTGCCAGCAGCGTTGACAGATTTAATGAAAAACTGTTTTTT. Its protein is CASSVDRFNEKLFF.

The V and J genes are TRBV7-9 and TRBJ2-2; unclear D gene. The CDR3 length is 14 residues. V lost 5 bases to trimming and J lost 1 base, with 8 bases between them. Per the germline V gene, CDR1 is SEHNR and CDR2 is FQNEAQ (reference sequence). The CDR3 region is CASSTPGNTGELFF. The CDR3 region has the DNA TGTGCCAGCAGCACCCCTGGGAACACCGGGGAGCTGTTTTTT.

In the case of this clonotype: A much larger clone differs by one base, so this may be a read error. This chain uses TRBV30 with TRBJ1-6; 7 bases line up with TRBD1. This CDR3 comprises 13 residues. Germline CDR1 and CDR2: GTSNPN and SVGIG (reference sequence). In nucleotides, the CDR3 is TGTGCCTGGAGTAGGGACAGTAATTCACCCCTCCCCTTT. Translated: CAWSRDSNSPLPF.

The sample holds a few counts of this clonotype. CDR3 nucleotides: TGTGCCAGCAGGTCCGCGGGAGCAAATGAGCAGTTCTTC. The encoded protein is CASRSAGANEQFF. The rearrangement uses TRBV2 and TRBJ2-1; 7 nucleotides match TRBD2. Germline CDR1 and CDR2: SNHLY and FYNNEI. The length of the CDR3 is 13 residues. The ends lost 6 bases at V and 7 bases at J; junction bases unmatched: 6. The full variable domain, completed using reference TRBV2 and TRBJ2-1, is EPEVTQTPSHQVTQMGQEVILRCVPISNHLYFYWYRQILGQKVEFLVSFYNNEISEKSEIFDDQFSVERPDGSNFTLKIRSTKLEDSAMYFCASRSAGANEQFFGPGTRLTVL.

The sample holds a few counts of this clonotype. The chain employs TRBV6-2 or TRBV6-3 and TRBJ1-2, with TRBD1 matching 8 bases. This CDR3 is built from 14 residues. Trimming took 8 bases from V and 1 from J; bases not matched to a gene: 6. The germline V gene encodes CDR1 MNHEY and CDR2 SVGEGT. The CDR3 loop is CASLQDRVNYGYTF. As DNA, the CDR3 is TGTGCCAGCCTCCAGGACAGGGTTAACTATGGCTACACCTTC.

This clonotype showed up just a few times. This sequence may be a read error, since a much larger clone differs from it by one base. The V gene is TRBV6-4, the J gene TRBJ1-1; D is uncertain. In germline, CDR1 is MRHNA, CDR2 SNTAGT. Between the trimmed V and J ends, which lost 2 bases and 0 bases, there was a span of 4 bases. The CDR3 loop spans 13 amino acids. CDR3 in amino acids: CASSDTLNTEAFF. DNA of the CDR3: TGTGCCAGCAGTGACACACTGAACACTGAAGCTTTCTTT.

This clonotype was counted at least ten times. The rearrangement uses TRBV2 and TRBJ2-4; weak D call: TRBD1 (6 bases). V was cut by 2 bases and J by 9 bases, with 14 bases left in between. Germline assignment: CDR1 SNHLY and CDR2 FYNNEI. The CDR3 runs 14 residues. CDR3 loop: CASSESGARGIQYF. In nucleotides, the CDR3 is TGTGCCAGCAGTGAATCAGGGGCAAGGGGCATTCAGTACTTC. Variable domain in full (rest from reference TRBV2 and TRBJ2-4): EPEVTQTPSHQVTQMGQEVILRCVPISNHLYFYWYRQILGQKVEFLVSFYNNEISEKSEIFDDQFSVERPDGSNFTLKIRSTKLEDSAMYFCASSESGARGIQYFGAGTRLSVL.

This clonotype was detected a few times. This chain uses TRBV7-2 with TRBJ1-3; TRBD1 matches at 9 bases. Germline loops: CDR1 SGHTA, CDR2 FQGNSA. V was pared by 1 base and J by 4 bases, with 17 bases of the junction left unmatched. This CDR3 spans 20 amino acids. CDR3 residues: CASSLVLGQGSNFAGNTIYF. CDR3 coding DNA: TGTGCCAGCAGCTTAGTGCTGGGACAGGGCTCCAATTTTGCCGGAAACACCATATATTTT.

As concerns this clonotype: This sequence may be a read error, since a much larger clone differs from it by one base. This is likely a read error, given that the CDR3 carries no conserved phenylalanine or tryptophan at its end. The chain joins TRBV5-1 to TRBJ2-2; the D gene is possibly TRBD1 (6 bases). From germline, CDR1 is SGHRS and CDR2 YFSETQ. The CDR3 length is 17 residues. V was clipped by 2 bases and J by 4 bases, with 18 bases between them. CDR3 loop: CASSFALPGVGTGELFL. CDR3 bases: TGCGCCAGCAGCTTTGCCCTGCCAGGGGTGGGCACCGGGGAGCTGTTTCTT.